The clone carrying this TCR beta chain was counted a single time. This entry belongs to a study of blood T cell repertoires in COVID-19. As for the study in general: Both acute and convalescent COVID-19 samples were obtained from the United States, Italy and Spain.

Under the authors' procedure: Nucleated cell counts were estimated from reference gene primer amplification. Assay: immunoSEQ multiplex PCR; the TCRdb copy retains only in-frame clones and omits some. D and trimming come from the DNA, and the V and J calls and clone size come from that table. The table records roughly 190,000 clones, roughly 80% of them present only once. Trimming took 2 bases from V and 7 from J; bases not matched to a gene: 5. Germline CDR1 MGHRA, CDR2 YSYEKL. The CDR3 has 14 amino acids. The sequence was obtained from a man in his 60s with acute or convalescent COVID-19. The rearrangement links TRBV4-1 to TRBJ1-2; 9 bases are a match to TRBD1. The sample was peripheral blood. CDR3 amino acids: CASSQTMDRGGYTF. CDR3 sequence (DNA): TGCGCCAGCAGCCAAACCATGGACAGGGGTGGCTACACCTTC.